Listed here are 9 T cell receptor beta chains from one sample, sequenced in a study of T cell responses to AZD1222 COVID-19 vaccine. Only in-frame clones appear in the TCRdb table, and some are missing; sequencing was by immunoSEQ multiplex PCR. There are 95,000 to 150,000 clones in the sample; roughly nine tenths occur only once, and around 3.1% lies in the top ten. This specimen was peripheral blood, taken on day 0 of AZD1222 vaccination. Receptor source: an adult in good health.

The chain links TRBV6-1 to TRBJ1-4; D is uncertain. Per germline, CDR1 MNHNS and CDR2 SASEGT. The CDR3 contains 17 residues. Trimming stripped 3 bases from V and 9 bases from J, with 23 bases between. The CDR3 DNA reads TGTGCCAGCAGTGACAGACCCGGGCTGATCAATGATAAAAAACTGTTTTTT. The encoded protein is CASSDRPGLINDKKLFF.

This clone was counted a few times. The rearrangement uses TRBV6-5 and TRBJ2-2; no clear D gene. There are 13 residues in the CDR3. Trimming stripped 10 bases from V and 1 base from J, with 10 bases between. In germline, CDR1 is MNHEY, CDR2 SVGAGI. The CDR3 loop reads CATLMENTGELFF. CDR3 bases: TGTGCCACCCTAATGGAGAACACCGGGGAGCTGTTTTTT.

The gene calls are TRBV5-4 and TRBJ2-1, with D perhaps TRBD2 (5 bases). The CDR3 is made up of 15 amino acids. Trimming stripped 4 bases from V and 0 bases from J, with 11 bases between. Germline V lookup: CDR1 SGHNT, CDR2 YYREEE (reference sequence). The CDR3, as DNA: TGTGCCAGCAGCCCTGTAGCGAGCTCCTACAATGAGCAGTTCTTC. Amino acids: CASSPVASSYNEQFF.

The CDR3 protein is CASSLGGGSGANVLTF. As DNA, the CDR3 is TGTGCCAGCAGCTTAGGAGGGGGTTCTGGGGCCAACGTCCTGACTTTC. The chain joins TRBV7-9 to TRBJ2-6; D perhaps matches TRBD1 (6 bases). CDR1 and CDR2 from the germline V gene are SEHNR and FQNEAQ (reference sequence). The CDR3 extends over 16 amino acids. V lost 1 base to trimming and J lost 1 base, with 8 bases between them.

In DNA form, the CDR3 reads TGTGCCAGCAGCCTGGGAGGCTTTGAGGGGTTGAACACTGAAGCTTTCTTT. This sequence encodes CASSLGGFEGLNTEAFF. J is TRBJ1-1 and V is TRBV5-4, with a tentative D call TRBD1 (5 bases). Trimming removed 4 bases from V and 0 bases from J, with 19 bases in between. Germline V gene lookup returns CDR1 SGHNT and CDR2 YYREEE (reference sequence). The CDR3 has 17 residues.

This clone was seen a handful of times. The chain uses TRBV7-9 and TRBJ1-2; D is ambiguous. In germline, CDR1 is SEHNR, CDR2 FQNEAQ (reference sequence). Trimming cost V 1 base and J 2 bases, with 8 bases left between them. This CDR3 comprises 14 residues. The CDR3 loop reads CASSLGGDNYGYTF. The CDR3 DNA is TGTGCCAGCAGCTTAGGTGGTGACAACTATGGCTACACCTTC. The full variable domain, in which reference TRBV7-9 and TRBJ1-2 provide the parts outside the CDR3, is DTGVSQNPRHKITKRGQNVTFRCDPISEHNRLYWYRQTLGQGPEFLTYFQNEAQLEKSRLLSDRFSAERPKGSFSTLEIQRTEQGDSAMYLCASSLGGDNYGYTFGSGTRLTVV.

The DNA for the CDR3 is TGTGCCAGCACAAGGGGGCTAGCGAGGAGGGTAACAGATACGCAGTATTTT. Amino acids: CASTRGLARRVTDTQYF. The gene calls are TRBV28 and TRBJ2-3; perhaps TRBD1 as D (7 bases). This CDR3 is built from 17 residues. The V and J ends lost 7 bases and 3 bases respectively, with 23 bases between them. Germline CDR1 is MDHEN and CDR2 is SYDVKM.

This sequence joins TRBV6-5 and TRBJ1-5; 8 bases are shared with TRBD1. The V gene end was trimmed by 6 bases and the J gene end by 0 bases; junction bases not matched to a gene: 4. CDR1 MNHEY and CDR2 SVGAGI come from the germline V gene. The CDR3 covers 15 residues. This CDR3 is CASSPGQASNQPQHF. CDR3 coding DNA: TGTGCCAGCAGCCCGGGACAGGCTAGCAATCAGCCCCAGCATTTT.

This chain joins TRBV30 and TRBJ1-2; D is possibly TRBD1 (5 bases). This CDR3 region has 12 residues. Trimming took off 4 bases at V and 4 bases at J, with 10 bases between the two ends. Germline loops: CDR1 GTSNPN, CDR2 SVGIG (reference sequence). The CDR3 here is CAWTQGFYGYTF. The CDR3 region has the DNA TGTGCCTGGACCCAGGGTTTCTATGGCTACACCTTC.